The 14 T cell receptor beta chains reported below all come from one sample, sequenced in a study of control samples from healthy donors and cancer patients. The method was immunoSEQ multiplex PCR; TCRdb's version includes in-frame clones alone and lacks a portion of them. The sample has approximately 82,000 clones, 80% to 95% seen once. What was sequenced was PBMCs. All receptors derive from a woman in her thirties or forties with lung cancer.

This chain connects TRBV14 to TRBJ2-1; no reliable D call. V was pared by 3 bases and J by 13 bases, with 10 bases between. The CDR3 is 11 amino acids. The V gene's germline CDR1 is SGHDN and CDR2 FVKESK. The CDR3 sequence: CASSHPGPQFF. The DNA of the CDR3 is TGTGCCAGCAGCCACCCGGGCCCCCAGTTCTTC. Drawing the rest from reference TRBV14 and TRBJ2-1, the complete variable domain is EAGVTQFPSHSVIEKGQTVTLRCDPISGHDNLYWYRRVMGKEIKFLLHFVKESKQDESGMPNNRFLAERTGGTYSTLKVQPAELEDSGVYFCASSHPGPQFFGPGTRLTVL.

CDR3 protein: CASSSTQGNTEAFF. CDR3 in DNA: TGTGCCAGCAGTTCAACACAGGGGAACACTGAAGCTTTCTTT. This chain joins TRBV28 and TRBJ1-1, with D possibly TRBD1 on 6 matching bases. The CDR3 is made up of 14 amino acids. Germline CDR1 reads MDHEN; CDR2 reads SYDVKM. Trimming pared 4 bases from V and 1 base from J, leaving 10 bases between.

The CDR3 spells CASSYLVQGRNSPLHF. The CDR3 nucleotides are TGTGCCAGCAGCTATTTAGTACAAGGGAGGAATTCACCCCTCCACTTT. This rearrangement joins TRBV5-6 to TRBJ1-6, with D unclear. CDR1 and CDR2 (germline): SGHDT, YYEEEE. This CDR3 region has 16 residues. V lost 3 bases and J lost 7, with 17 bases in between.

This rearrangement joins TRBV2 to TRBJ1-2, with 7 bases lining up with TRBD1. CDR1 is SNHLY and CDR2 is FYNNEI in the germline V gene. This CDR3 region has 16 residues. The junction had 14 bases not matched to a gene; V was cut back by 8 bases and J by 2 bases. The CDR3 nucleotides are TGTGCCAGCCTGGAGGGGGCCCTTTTTCTAAACTATGGCTACACCTTC. This sequence encodes CASLEGALFLNYGYTF.

The CDR3 DNA reads TGTGCCAGTAGTATAGGATCACAGGTCCGGATGAACACTGAAGCTTTCTTT. Protein: CASSIGSQVRMNTEAFF. This chain connects TRBV19 to TRBJ1-1; the D gene is possibly TRBD1 (5 bases). In germline, CDR1 is LNHDA, CDR2 SQIVND (reference sequence). Trimming left V 1 base short and J 0 bases short, with 15 bases between. This CDR3 spans 17 amino acids.

The chain combines TRBV4-1 with TRBJ1-4; no clear D gene. The CDR3 totals 16 residues. The germline V gene has CDR1 MGHRA and CDR2 YSYEKL. V lost 2 bases and J lost 14, with 24 bases in between. The CDR3 DNA reads as TGCGCCAGCAGCCAACGACCGGGCACCGGCCCGGTGGGGCTGTTTTTT. Its protein is CASSQRPGTGPVGLFF.

The V and J genes are TRBV28 and TRBJ1-1; 7 bases are shared with TRBD1. This CDR3 region has 15 residues. Germline CDR1 MDHEN, CDR2 SYDVKM. V lost 5 bases, J lost 4 bases, and 10 bases stayed unmatched. The chain's CDR3 is CASSAIDREGTEAFF. CDR3 sequence (DNA): TGTGCCAGCAGTGCCATAGACAGGGAGGGCACTGAAGCTTTCTTT.

V usage is TRBV24-1 and J usage is TRBJ1-2; D call uncertain. This CDR3 region has 13 residues. Trimming pared 4 bases from V and 6 bases from J, leaving 11 bases between. Germline V lookup: CDR1 KGHDR, CDR2 SFDVKD. DNA of the CDR3: TGTGCCACCAGTGACGGTGGACGAAATGGCTACACCTTC. It is translated as CATSDGGRNGYTF.

The CDR3 spells CASSISTGAENTEAFF. For the CDR3, the DNA is TGTGCCAGCAGCATATCCACAGGGGCCGAGAACACTGAAGCTTTCTTT. The genes are TRBV13 and TRBJ1-1, with 7 bases lining up with TRBD1. This CDR3 contains 16 residues. The V and J ends lost 5 bases and 1 base, in that order; junction bases with no gene match: 10. Per germline, CDR1 PRHDT and CDR2 FYEKMQ (reference sequence).

This clone was counted once. The genes are TRBV5-1 and TRBJ2-1; weak D call: TRBD2 (6 bases). From germline, CDR1 is SGHRS and CDR2 YFSETQ. The length of the CDR3 is 16 residues. V was trimmed by 1 base and J by 0 bases, leaving 11 bases between them. CDR3 DNA: TGCGCCAGCAGCTTGAAGGGCGGGAACTCCTACAATGAGCAGTTCTTC. Protein sequence: CASSLKGGNSYNEQFF.

The V and J genes are TRBV6-5 and TRBJ1-1; weak D call: TRBD1 (5 bases). Deletions cut 7 bases from V and 3 bases from J, with 12 bases between. CDR3 length: 13 residues. From germline, CDR1 is MNHEY and CDR2 SVGAGI. CDR3 sequence (DNA): TGTGCCAGCACTCAGGACATTTACACTGAAGCTTTCTTT. It is translated as CASTQDIYTEAFF.

The chain uses TRBV5-8 and TRBJ2-3; D could derive from TRBD1 or TRBD2 (6 bases each). The V gene lost 0 bases and the J gene lost 2 bases, with 25 bases spanning the gap. The germline gives CDR1 SGHTS, CDR2 YDEGEE. The CDR3 contains 20 residues. CDR3 sequence: CASSLGWGAGLVHNTDTQYF. CDR3 coding DNA: TGTGCCAGCAGCTTGGGATGGGGGGCTGGTTTAGTTCACAACACAGATACGCAGTATTTT.

This clone has only a few counts. The chain uses TRBV12-3 or TRBV12-4 and TRBJ1-2; unclear D gene. Trimming shortened V by 3 bases and J by 1 base, and 6 bases separated the two germline ends. The CDR3 spans 13 residues. CDR3 sequence reads: CASSFVLNYGYTF. CDR3 DNA sequence: TGTGCCAGCAGTTTCGTCCTTAACTATGGCTACACCTTC.

J is TRBJ2-3 and V is TRBV27, with D possibly being TRBD2 (5 bases). The CDR3 loop spans 16 amino acids. Germline CDR1 and CDR2: MNHEY and SMNVEV (reference sequence). The V and J ends lost 2 bases and 4 bases respectively, with 16 bases between them. CDR3 nucleotides: TGTGCCAGCAGTTTAGAGGGAAGCGGCCGCGCAGATACGCAGTATTTT. Translated, it gives CASSLEGSGRADTQYF.